These T cell receptor beta chains were read from a single sample in a study of blood T cell repertoires in COVID-19. The table came from immunoSEQ multiplex PCR; TCRdb's copy has only in-frame clones and leaves some out. The table has approximately 52,000 clones, about 85% seen once. Sequencing used peripheral blood. These receptors all come from a human donor in a cohort sampled during active COVID-19. Both conserved end residues are part of each CDR3. The D gene is left open where the match is weak. Only some rows state a clone size, as once, few, many or a class for expanded clones.

j_gene: TRBJ2-7
abundance: -
d_gene: -
v_gene: TRBV24-1
CDR3aa: CATSGQSYEQYF
CDR3nt: TGTGCCACCAGTGGGCAGTCCTACGAGCAGTACTTC

j_gene: TRBJ2-5
abundance: few
d_gene: TRBD2
v_gene: TRBV2
CDR3aa: CASSEGNGGGRIGETQYF
CDR3nt: TGTGCCAGCAGTGAAGGGAACGGCGGCGGGAGAATCGGAGAGACCCAGTACTTC

j_gene: TRBJ2-5
abundance: -
d_gene: -
v_gene: TRBV7-2
CDR3aa: CASSLEWAEETQYF
CDR3nt: TGTGCCAGCAGCTTAGAGTGGGCCGAAGAGACCCAGTACTTC

j_gene: TRBJ2-1
abundance: -
d_gene: -
v_gene: TRBV10-2
CDR3aa: CASSREYTMSDEQFF
CDR3nt: TGCGCCAGCAGCCGAGAATACACAATGAGCGATGAGCAGTTCTTC

j_gene: TRBJ2-1
abundance: -
d_gene: TRBD2
v_gene: TRBV6-6
CDR3aa: CASSLLAGGQGEQFF
CDR3nt: TGTGCCAGCAGTCTTCTAGCGGGAGGCCAAGGCGAGCAGTTCTTC

j_gene: TRBJ1-3
abundance: -
d_gene: -
v_gene: TRBV28
CDR3aa: CASSLRGYLNTIYF
CDR3nt: TGTGCCAGCAGTTTAAGGGGATATCTGAACACCATATATTTT

j_gene: TRBJ2-7
abundance: -
d_gene: TRBD1
v_gene: TRBV11-2
CDR3aa: CASSLATGAITTHEQYF
CDR3nt: TGTGCCAGCAGCTTAGCTACAGGGGCCATCACAACTCACGAGCAGTACTTC

j_gene: TRBJ2-7
abundance: -
d_gene: -
v_gene: TRBV3-1/TRBV3-2
CDR3aa: CASSPPAGVQYF
CDR3nt: TGTGCCAGCAGCCCCCCCGCAGGGGTGCAGTACTTC

j_gene: TRBJ2-2
abundance: -
d_gene: TRBD2
v_gene: TRBV4-1
CDR3aa: CASSQGLAGGRGGELFF
CDR3nt: TGCGCCAGCAGCCAAGGTCTAGCGGGAGGGCGGGGCGGGGAGCTGTTTTTT

j_gene: TRBJ1-1
abundance: -
d_gene: -
v_gene: TRBV28
CDR3aa: CASSSHGGHAEAFF
CDR3nt: TGTGCCAGCAGTTCCCATGGAGGCCACGCGGAAGCTTTCTTT

j_gene: TRBJ2-1
abundance: -
d_gene: TRBD2
v_gene: TRBV7-8
CDR3aa: CASSLRRPAGGEQFF
CDR3nt: TGTGCCAGCAGCTTACGGAGGCCAGCGGGAGGTGAGCAGTTCTTC

j_gene: TRBJ1-2
abundance: -
d_gene: -
v_gene: TRBV9
CDR3aa: CASSVEIPGRGGYTF
CDR3nt: TGTGCCAGCAGCGTAGAGATTCCAGGAAGGGGCGGCTACACCTTC

j_gene: TRBJ1-2
abundance: once
d_gene: TRBD1
v_gene: TRBV6-5
CDR3aa: CASSYTGTAYGYTF
CDR3nt: TGTGCCAGCAGTTACACCGGGACAGCCTATGGCTACACCTTC

j_gene: TRBJ1-2
abundance: -
d_gene: -
v_gene: TRBV29-1
CDR3aa: CSVPEKTGTEGLSVSYGYTF
CDR3nt: TGCAGCGTTCCTGAGAAGACCGGGACGGAGGGTTTGTCGGTATCGTATGGCTACACCTTC